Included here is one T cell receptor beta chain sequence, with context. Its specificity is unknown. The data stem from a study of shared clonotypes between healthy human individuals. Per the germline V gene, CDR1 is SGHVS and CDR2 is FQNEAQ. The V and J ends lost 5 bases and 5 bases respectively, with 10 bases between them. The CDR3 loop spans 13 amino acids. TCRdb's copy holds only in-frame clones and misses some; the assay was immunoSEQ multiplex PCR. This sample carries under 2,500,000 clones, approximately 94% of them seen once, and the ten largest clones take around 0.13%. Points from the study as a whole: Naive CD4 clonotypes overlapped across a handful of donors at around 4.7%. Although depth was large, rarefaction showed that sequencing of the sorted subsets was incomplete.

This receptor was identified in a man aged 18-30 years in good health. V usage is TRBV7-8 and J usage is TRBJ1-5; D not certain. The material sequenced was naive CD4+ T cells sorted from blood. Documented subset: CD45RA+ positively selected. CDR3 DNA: TGTGCCAGCAGCCTAGGGCACTATCAGCCCCAGCATTTT. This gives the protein CASSLGHYQPQHF.